Shown below are 5 T cell receptor beta chains from a single sample sequenced in a study of T cell repertoires in cytomegalovirus infection. TCRdb passed the reads through MiXCR, listing each CDR3 protein once. The sample holds some 280,000 distinct CDR3 sequences, roughly 15% seen once. Material for sequencing was PBMCs. The receptor source for this set is a human donor in good health (CMV status not recorded). Some clones in this sample may be carry-over from other donors' samples.

The chain joins TRBV28 to TRBJ1-5, with D uncertain. This CDR3 region has 14 residues. Germline-derived CDR1 and CDR2 are MDHEN and SYDVKM. The V end was cut by 5 bases, the J end by 5 bases, with 13 bases between. In nucleotides, the CDR3 is TGTGCCAGCAGTACCGAACGCGGATATCAGCCCCAGCATTTT. It is translated as CASSTERGYQPQHF.

The rearrangement joins TRBV20-1 to TRBJ2-3, with 7 bases matching TRBD2. The germline V gene encodes CDR1 DFQATT and CDR2 SNEGSKA (reference sequence). Trimming took 6 bases from V and 2 from J; bases not matched to a gene: 5. This CDR3 comprises 13 residues. CDR3 in amino acids: CSARGTNTDTQYF. The DNA of the CDR3 is TGCAGTGCCCGGGGGACTAACACAGATACGCAGTATTTT.

Ten or more counts support this clonotype. The V and J genes are TRBV28 and TRBJ2-1; 7 bases agree with TRBD1. V lost 8 bases to trimming and J lost 8 bases; unmatched junction nucleotides: 3. The germline V gene has CDR1 MDHEN and CDR2 SYDVKM. The CDR3 is 11 residues long. CDR3 residues: CASAGGDEQFF. The CDR3 DNA reads as TGTGCCAGCGCAGGGGGAGATGAGCAGTTCTTC.

The sample holds many counts of this clonotype. The chain couples TRBV7-2 to TRBJ2-5; tentatively, D is TRBD1 (5 bases). The V end was cut by 8 bases, the J end by 2 bases, with 18 bases between. CDR3 length equals 15 residues. CDR1 and CDR2 (germline): SGHTA, FQGNSA. DNA for the CDR3: TGTGCCAGCGGACAACAGTTCGGAGCACAAGAGACCCAGTACTTC. It yields the protein CASGQQFGAQETQYF.

The chain links TRBV6-4 to TRBJ2-7; D uncertain. Germline V gene sequence: CDR1 MRHNA, CDR2 SNTAGT. The CDR3 loop spans 13 amino acids. With 2 bases removed from V and 3 bases from J, the gap between germline ends came to 8 bases. The CDR3 spells CASSDGWGYEQYF. The CDR3 DNA reads as TGTGCCAGCAGTGACGGCTGGGGCTACGAGCAGTACTTC.